The 21 T cell receptor beta chains presented below share a single source sample, sequenced in a study of blood T cells in healthy people across ages. Next came a second PCR, run for about 7 to 11 cycles, which used a sample-barcoded 5' primer along with a J-beta primer mix. TCRdb re-called the 5' RACE reads with MiXCR, one entry per CDR3 protein. The sample yields about 1.5 million distinct CDR3 sequences, approximately 43% seen once. Sample: blood. All receptors derive from a woman aged 18-29 years in good health.

This clonotype was observed a handful of times. The chain links TRBV12-3 or TRBV12-4 to TRBJ2-1; TRBD2 is a possible D gene (6 bases). The CDR3 loop spans 14 amino acids. V gave up 10 bases and J gave up 0 bases, with 13 bases separating them. CDR3 nucleotide sequence: TGTGCCACTTTGGCGGGGAGCTCCTACAATGAGCAGTTCTTC. It translates to CATLAGSSYNEQFF.

The V call is TRBV20-1, the J call TRBJ1-2; no definite D call. CDR3 length equals 15 residues. Germline-derived CDR1 and CDR2 are DFQATT and SNEGSKA (reference sequence). Deletions cut 0 bases from V and 4 bases from J, with 15 bases between. CDR3 sequence reads: CSARDEVRGGYGYTF. The CDR3 bases are TGCAGTGCTAGAGATGAGGTCCGAGGTGGCTATGGCTACACCTTC.

The V call is TRBV20-1, the J call TRBJ1-2; tentative D call: TRBD1 (5 bases). CDR3 length equals 14 residues. Trimming pared 6 bases from V and 2 bases from J, leaving 16 bases between. The germline V gene has CDR1 DFQATT and CDR2 SNEGSKA (reference sequence). In nucleotides, the CDR3 is TGCAGTGCGATCCAGGGAGCGGACAACTATGGCTACACCTTC. Encoded protein: CSAIQGADNYGYTF.

This clonotype was detected only a few times. Here the CDR3 DNA reads TGTGCCAGCAGCCGTTACAGGGGCTACTACAATGAGCAGTTCTTC. Its translation: CASSRYRGYYNEQFF. The J gene is TRBJ2-1, the V gene TRBV7-3, with TRBD1 identical over 7 bases. CDR1 SGHTA and CDR2 FQGTGA come from the germline V gene. The ends lost 5 bases at V and 3 bases at J; junction bases unmatched: 7. This CDR3 has 15 amino acids.

The chain has TRBV3-1 and TRBJ1-1; D unresolved. This CDR3 is built from 14 residues. Germline V CDR1 and CDR2: LGHDT, YNNKEL (reference sequence). The germline V and J ends were trimmed by 4 bases and 5 bases, with 14 bases remaining between them. CDR3 in amino acids: CASSRKESRTEAFF. CDR3 DNA: TGTGCCAGCAGCCGAAAGGAGAGTCGGACTGAAGCTTTCTTT.

The chain uses TRBV10-2 and TRBJ2-7, with 7 bases fitting TRBD1. The CDR3 is 16 amino acids. The germline CDR1 and CDR2 sequences are WSHSY and SAAADI. With V trimmed by 4 bases and J by 0 bases, 9 bases remained unmatched. The CDR3 region has the DNA TGCGCCAGCAGTGGATACGGGACAGCCGTCTCCTACGAGCAGTACTTC. Translating gives CASSGYGTAVSYEQYF.

This clonotype was detected only a few times. The chain recombines TRBV20-1 with TRBJ2-1; TRBD2 agrees at 11 bases. Germline lookup yields CDR1 DFQATT and CDR2 SNEGSKA (reference sequence). The CDR3 covers 14 residues. V was clipped by 6 bases and J by 4 bases; unmatched bases: 5. The DNA of the CDR3 is TGCAGTGCCGGGGGACTAGCGGAGTACAATGAGCAGTTCTTC. Amino acid sequence: CSAGGLAEYNEQFF.

This chain connects TRBV7-2 to TRBJ2-4; D may match TRBD1 or TRBD2 (5 bases each). The J call is uncertain, as TRBJ2-7 better fits the DNA end. Looked up from germline, CDR1 is SGHTA and CDR2 is FQGNSA. The CDR3 has 15 amino acids. The CDR3 DNA reads TGTGCCAGCAGCTCCGGTCGGGGCAGTACCTACGAGCAGTACTTC. This codes for CASSSGRGSTYEQYF.

Turning to this clonotype: This may arise from a read error, as a much more abundant clone is one base away. The rearrangement uses TRBV25-1 and TRBJ2-1, with D perhaps being TRBD1 or TRBD2 (6 bases each). The CDR3 has 13 amino acids. CDR1 MGHDK and CDR2 SYGVNS come from the germline V gene. For the CDR3, the DNA is TGTGCTATCTCCCGAGGGGGGACGGAGACCCAGTTCTTC. Protein: CAISRGGTETQFF.

The V gene is TRBV4-3, the J gene TRBJ2-6, with unresolved D. Germline V gene data show CDR1 as LGHNA and CDR2 as YSLEER. V lost 4 bases, J lost 0 bases, and 19 bases lay in between. The CDR3 has 19 amino acids. The CDR3: CASSPETFLFSSGANVLTF. The CDR3 nucleotides are TGCGCCAGCAGCCCAGAGACTTTCCTATTTAGCTCTGGGGCCAACGTCCTGACTTTC.

This clonotype appeared a few times. The genes are TRBV29-1 and TRBJ1-2, with D possibly being TRBD1 (6 bases). V was trimmed by 3 bases and J by 4 bases, leaving 9 bases between them. The CDR3 covers 12 residues. Germline loops: CDR1 SQVTM, CDR2 ANQGSEA. The DNA for the CDR3 is TGCAGCGTTGATCCAGGGGTCTATGGCTACACCTTC. This translates into CSVDPGVYGYTF. The whole variable domain, filled in from reference TRBV29-1 and TRBJ1-2, reads SAVISQKPSRDICQRGTSLTIQCQVDSQVTMMFWYRQQPGQSLTLIATANQGSEATYESGFVIDKFPISRPNLTFSTLTVSNMSPEDSSIYLCSVDPGVYGYTFGSGTRLTVV.

This clonotype was observed a few times. The rearrangement joins TRBV29-1 to TRBJ2-1; 9 nucleotides agree with TRBD2. J gave up 7 bases and V 6 bases, and 10 bases lay outside the gene matches. The CDR3 is 14 amino acids. Germline assignment: CDR1 SQVTM and CDR2 ANQGSEA. The CDR3 sequence: CSVYRREGGNEQFF. CDR3 in DNA: TGCAGCGTGTACAGGCGGGAGGGTGGAAATGAGCAGTTCTTC.

Only a few counts were recorded for this clonotype. The chain uses TRBV20-1 and TRBJ1-6; 9 nucleotides match TRBD1. The CDR3 contains 13 residues. V was clipped by 6 bases and J by 9 bases; unmatched bases: 6. Germline CDR1 is DFQATT and CDR2 is SNEGSKA (reference sequence). Here the CDR3 reads CSATRDRVSPLHF. The CDR3, as DNA: TGCAGTGCCACCCGGGACAGGGTTTCACCCCTCCACTTT.

Only a few counts were recorded for this clonotype. The chain recombines TRBV12-3 or TRBV12-4 with TRBJ2-1, with 12 bases lining up with TRBD2. The CDR3 covers 15 residues. V shed 7 bases, J shed 9 bases, and the junction held 10 bases outside the gene matches. CDR3 loop: CASTPLAGGPPEQFF. Here the CDR3 DNA reads TGTGCCAGCACTCCCCTAGCGGGAGGGCCCCCTGAGCAGTTCTTC.

The chain carries TRBV30 and TRBJ1-5, with no clear D. The CDR3 loop spans 14 amino acids. CDR1 is GTSNPN and CDR2 is SVGIG in the germline V gene (reference sequence). V shed 4 bases and J shed 2 bases, with 12 bases lying between them. The CDR3 nucleotides read TGTGCCTGGACCTTTGGGGAGGGCAATCAGCCCCAGCATTTT. It codes for CAWTFGEGNQPQHF.

The chain uses TRBV7-9 and TRBJ2-7; 14 nucleotides match TRBD2. CDR1 and CDR2 (germline): SEHNR, FQNEAQ (reference sequence). Trimming took 5 bases from V and 7 from J; bases not matched to a gene: 16. CDR3 length: 18 residues. CDR3 nucleotides: TGTGCCAGCAGCCCATCAGCGACTAGCGGGAGGGCCTACAATGAGCAGTACTTC. Protein: CASSPSATSGRAYNEQYF.

In its sample, this clonotype was seen once. The chain couples TRBV7-2 to TRBJ1-6; D remains ambiguous. V lost 3 bases and J 8 bases, leaving 8 bases between the germline ends. The CDR3 spans 13 residues. From germline, CDR1 is SGHTA and CDR2 FQGNSA. The CDR3 DNA is TGTGCCAGCAGCTTCCCTCTTGATTCACCCCTCCACTTT. Translated, it gives CASSFPLDSPLHF.

This clonotype showed up just a few times. The chain employs TRBV7-9 and TRBJ1-2; no firm D call. This CDR3 is built from 14 residues. Trimming took 1 base from V and 8 from J, leaving 14 bases between them. Germline V gives CDR1 SEHNR, CDR2 FQNEAQ (reference sequence). CDR3 in DNA: TGTGCCAGCAGCTTAGTAGGACTCTTGACCGGCTACACCTTC. Its translation: CASSLVGLLTGYTF.

This clonotype appeared a few times. The J gene is TRBJ1-2, the V gene TRBV7-9; possibly TRBD1 for D (6 bases). The length of the CDR3 is 15 residues. The ends were cut back, 4 bases at V and 4 bases at J, with 16 bases in the middle. Germline CDR1 is SEHNR and CDR2 is FQNEAQ (reference sequence). CDR3 bases: TGTGCCAGCAGCTCCTCTCAAGACAGGTCCTATGGCTACACCTTC. Encoded protein: CASSSSQDRSYGYTF.

The CDR3 DNA reads TGTGCCAGCAGCCCCAGACTAGAACCCTACAATGAGCAGTTCTTC. Translating it yields CASSPRLEPYNEQFF. The chain is built from TRBV7-9 and TRBJ2-1; TRBD2 might be the D (6 bases). This CDR3 contains 15 residues. Germline CDR1 and CDR2: SEHNR and FQNEAQ (reference sequence). Trimming left V 5 bases short and J 2 bases short, with 13 bases between. The full variable domain, its missing parts supplied by reference TRBV7-9 and TRBJ2-1, is DTGVSQNPRHKITKRGQNVTFRCDPISEHNRLYWYRQTLGQGPEFLTYFQNEAQLEKSRLLSDRFSAERPKGSFSTLEIQRTEQGDSAMYLCASSPRLEPYNEQFFGPGTRLTVL.

The chain is built from TRBV6-2 or TRBV6-3 and TRBJ2-3, with 13 nucleotides matching TRBD2. Losses at the gene ends were 7 bases for V and 4 bases for J; bases not matched to a gene: 14. CDR1 is MNHEY and CDR2 is SVGEGT in the germline V gene. The CDR3 sequence is 18 residues long. CDR3 residues: CASMDGARGLAGSDTQYF. CDR3 bases: TGTGCCAGCATGGACGGAGCTAGGGGACTAGCGGGATCAGATACGCAGTATTTT.